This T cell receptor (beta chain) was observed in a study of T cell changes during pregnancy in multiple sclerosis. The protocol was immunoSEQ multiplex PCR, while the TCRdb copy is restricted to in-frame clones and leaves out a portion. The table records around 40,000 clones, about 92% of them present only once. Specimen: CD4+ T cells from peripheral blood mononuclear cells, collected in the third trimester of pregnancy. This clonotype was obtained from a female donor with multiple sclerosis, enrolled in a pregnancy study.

DNA of the CDR3: TGTGCCATCAGTGAGGGGGAGAGTAGCAATCAGCCCCAGCATTTT. This encodes CAISEGESSNQPQHF. V and J are TRBV10-3 and TRBJ1-5; D gene unclear. This CDR3 is built from 15 residues. In germline, CDR1 is ENHRY, CDR2 SYGVKD. V lost 2 bases and J 0 bases, leaving 8 bases between the germline ends.